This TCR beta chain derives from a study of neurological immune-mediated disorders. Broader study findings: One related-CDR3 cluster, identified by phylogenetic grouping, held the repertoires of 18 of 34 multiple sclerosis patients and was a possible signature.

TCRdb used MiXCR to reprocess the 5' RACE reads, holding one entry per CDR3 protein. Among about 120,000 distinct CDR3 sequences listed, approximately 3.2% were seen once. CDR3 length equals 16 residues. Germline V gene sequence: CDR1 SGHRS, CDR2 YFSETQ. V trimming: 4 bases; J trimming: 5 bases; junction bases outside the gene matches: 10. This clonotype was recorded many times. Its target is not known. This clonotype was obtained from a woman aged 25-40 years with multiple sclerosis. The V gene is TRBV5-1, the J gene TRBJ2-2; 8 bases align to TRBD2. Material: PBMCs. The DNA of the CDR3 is TGCGCCAGCAGCCCCTTCGGGAGGGCCCAAACCGGGGAGCTGTTTTTT. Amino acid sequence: CASSPFGRAQTGELFF.